This T cell receptor beta chain was recovered during a study of T cell changes during pregnancy in multiple sclerosis. The CDR3 runs 13 residues. Germline V CDR1 and CDR2: GTSNPN, SVGIG (reference sequence). V was shortened by 3 bases and J by 2 bases, with 10 bases between the two germline ends. The protocol was immunoSEQ multiplex PCR, while the TCRdb copy is restricted to in-frame clones and leaves out a portion. The table has tens of thousands of clones, about nine tenths seen once. This material consisted of CD8+ T cells from peripheral blood mononuclear cells, taken in the second trimester of pregnancy. The TCR was taken from a female donor with multiple sclerosis, enrolled in a pregnancy study. This sequence joins TRBV30 and TRBJ1-1, with D possibly TRBD1 on 6 matching bases. The CDR3 region is CAWRTGTNTEAFF. The DNA of the CDR3 is TGTGCCTGGAGGACAGGCACAAACACTGAAGCTTTCTTT.